What follows are 25 T cell receptor beta chains derived from one specimen sequenced in a study of control samples from healthy donors and cancer patients. Profiling relied on immunoSEQ multiplex PCR, and the TCRdb table lists in-frame clones only, not all of them. Here the sample spans tens of thousands of clones, about 90% being singletons. The sample taken for sequencing was blood. These receptors were collected from a man aged 50 to 60 in good health.

This chain joins TRBV7-3 and TRBJ2-1; 10 bases agree with TRBD1. V was pared by 5 bases and J by 11 bases, with 12 bases of the junction left unmatched. This CDR3 comprises 15 residues. Germline V gene data show CDR1 as SGHTA and CDR2 as FQGTGA. CDR3 residues: CASSPTGGTGDKQFF. Here the CDR3 DNA reads TGTGCCAGCAGCCCAACCGGGGGGACAGGGGATAAGCAGTTCTTC.

The chain couples TRBV19 to TRBJ1-1, with D unresolved. Germline V gene data show CDR1 as LNHDA and CDR2 as SQIVND (reference sequence). The CDR3 consists of 14 residues. V dropped 3 bases and J dropped 4 bases, with 12 bases sitting between them. DNA of the CDR3: TGTGCCAGTAGTATCCCGGGCCCAGGCACTGAAGCTTTCTTT. Its protein is CASSIPGPGTEAFF. Full variable domain (missing parts from reference TRBV19 and TRBJ1-1): DGGITQSPKYLFRKEGQNVTLSCEQNLNHDAMYWYRQDPGQGLRLIYYSQIVNDFQKGDIAEGYSVSREKKESFPLTVTSAQKNPTAFYLCASSIPGPGTEAFFGQGTRLTVV.

This chain connects TRBV7-9 to TRBJ1-5; D perhaps matches TRBD1 (5 bases). CDR3 length: 15 residues. The ends were cut back, 5 bases at V and 3 bases at J, with 14 bases in the middle. Germline V gene sequence: CDR1 SEHNR, CDR2 FQNEAQ (reference sequence). CDR3 loop: CASSRDGAVNQPQHF. CDR3 nucleotide sequence: TGTGCCAGCAGCCGGGACGGGGCGGTCAATCAGCCCCAGCATTTT.

The rearrangement uses TRBV6-1 and TRBJ2-7, with 7 bases matching TRBD2. V shed 2 bases, J shed 0 bases, and the junction held 1 base outside the gene matches. The CDR3 covers 14 residues. The germline V gene has CDR1 MNHNS and CDR2 SASEGT. CDR3 DNA: TGTGCCAGCAGTGAACGGGGGGACTCCTACGAGCAGTACTTC. Protein product: CASSERGDSYEQYF.

This CDR3 is CSARWEETQYF. The CDR3 region has the DNA TGCAGTGCTAGATGGGAGGAGACCCAGTACTTC. The chain carries TRBV20-1 and TRBJ2-5; D perhaps matches TRBD2 (5 bases). The germline V gene encodes CDR1 DFQATT and CDR2 SNEGSKA (reference sequence). The CDR3 contains 11 residues. Trimming pared 2 bases from V and 5 bases from J, leaving 6 bases between.

CDR3 nucleotide sequence: TGCGCCAGCAGCTTGGCCCCAGGTGAGGGGATCATGAACACTGAAGCTTTCTTT. Protein product: CASSLAPGEGIMNTEAFF. The chain employs TRBV5-1 and TRBJ1-1, with a weak D call TRBD1 (5 bases). CDR1 is SGHRS and CDR2 is YFSETQ in the germline V gene. The ends were cut back, 0 bases at V and 0 bases at J, with 18 bases in the middle. This CDR3 region has 18 residues. The full variable domain, its missing parts supplied by reference TRBV5-1 and TRBJ1-1, is KAGVTQTPRYLIKTRGQQVTLSCSPISGHRSVSWYQQTPGQGLQFLFEYFSETQRNKGNFPGRFSGRQFSNSRSEMNVSTLELGDSALYLCASSLAPGEGIMNTEAFFGQGTRLTVV.

The chain couples TRBV9 to TRBJ2-3; D is ambiguous. The CDR3 has 12 amino acids. Germline-derived CDR1 and CDR2 are SGDLS and YYNGEE. Trimming removed 3 bases at V and 4 bases at J, with 6 bases between. The CDR3 nucleotides are TGTGCCAGCAGCGCCCGCTCAGATACGCAGTATTTT. This codes for CASSARSDTQYF.

The chain carries TRBV18 and TRBJ1-5, with 10 bases matching TRBD1. The J segment lost 1 base and the V segment lost 2 bases, leaving 2 bases of the junction unmatched. The CDR3 is 16 amino acids. Germline assignment: CDR1 KGHSH and CDR2 LQKENI. CDR3 nucleotide sequence: TGTGCCAGCTCACCAGAGGGACAGGGGAGCAATCAGCCCCAGCATTTT. This sequence encodes CASSPEGQGSNQPQHF.

This chain links TRBV7-9 with TRBJ1-1; tentative D call: TRBD1 (5 bases). In germline, CDR1 is SEHNR, CDR2 FQNEAQ (reference sequence). CDR3 length equals 14 residues. The V gene lost 3 bases and the J gene lost 4 bases, with 12 bases spanning the gap. The CDR3 nucleotides are TGTGCCAGCAGCTTCGCCTCCGGGGCCACTGAAGCTTTCTTT. Its protein is CASSFASGATEAFF.

This chain joins TRBV28 and TRBJ2-2, with D perhaps TRBD2 (6 bases). CDR1 MDHEN and CDR2 SYDVKM come from the germline V gene. The CDR3 runs 17 residues. Trimming took 2 bases from V and 5 from J, leaving 18 bases between them. DNA of the CDR3: TGTGCCAGCAGTTTACTTGGGGGAGGTTCAAGGACCGGGGAGCTGTTTTTT. It translates to CASSLLGGGSRTGELFF. Based on the CDR3 plus reference TRBV28 and TRBJ2-2, the full variable domain is DVKVTQSSRYLVKRTGEKVFLECVQDMDHENMFWYRQDPGLGLRLIYFSYDVKMKEKGDIPEGYSVSREKKERFSLILESASTNQTSMYLCASSLLGGGSRTGELFFGEGSRLTVL.

V gene TRBV2 combines with J gene TRBJ1-1; no clear D gene. Germline assignment: CDR1 SNHLY and CDR2 FYNNEI. The CDR3 totals 11 residues. V lost 7 bases, J lost 1 base, and 4 bases lay in between. CDR3 sequence reads: CASTGNTEAFF. Written as DNA, the CDR3 is TGTGCCAGCACCGGGAACACTGAAGCTTTCTTT.

J is TRBJ1-4 and V is TRBV19, with 8 positions matching TRBD1. V trimming: 4 bases; J trimming: 8 bases; junction bases outside the gene matches: 6. Germline CDR1 is LNHDA and CDR2 is SQIVND (reference sequence). This CDR3 is 14 amino acids long. DNA of the CDR3: TGTGCCAGTAGTACAGGGGGCGGAGGCGAAAAACTGTTTTTT. Its translation is CASSTGGGGEKLFF.

The chain employs TRBV6-5 and TRBJ1-5, with a tentative D call TRBD1 (6 bases). This CDR3 is built from 15 residues. V was trimmed by 8 bases and J by 0 bases, leaving 14 bases between them. The germline CDR1 and CDR2 sequences are MNHEY and SVGAGI. This chain's CDR3 is CASLNQGNSNQPQHF. The CDR3 DNA reads as TGTGCCAGCCTTAATCAGGGGAATAGCAATCAGCCCCAGCATTTT.

The rearrangement uses TRBV9 and TRBJ1-1; no reliable D call. Trimming cost V 0 bases and J 2 bases, with 8 bases left between them. Germline CDR1 SGDLS, CDR2 YYNGEE. The CDR3 has 14 residues. The CDR3 DNA sequence: TGTGCCAGCAGCGTAGAGAGCGATAACACTGAAGCTTTCTTT. Translation gives CASSVESDNTEAFF.

V gene TRBV27 combines with J gene TRBJ2-7; TRBD2 agrees at 10 bases. Unmatched junction bases numbered 6, after V lost 2 bases and J lost 5 bases. The CDR3 is made up of 15 amino acids. Germline loops: CDR1 MNHEY, CDR2 SMNVEV (reference sequence). CDR3 protein: CASSLEAGGFHEQYF. The CDR3 nucleotides are TGTGCCAGCAGTTTAGAAGCGGGGGGGTTCCACGAGCAGTACTTC.

The chain is built from TRBV18 and TRBJ2-5; 14 bases line up with TRBD2. Germline V gene lookup returns CDR1 KGHSH and CDR2 LQKENI. The CDR3 extends over 15 amino acids. Trimming cost V 3 bases and J 5 bases; bases outside gene matches: 2. CDR3 nucleotide sequence: TGTGCCAGCTCACCGGGGACTAGCGGGGGTGAGACCCAGTACTTC. Its translation is CASSPGTSGGETQYF. The entire variable domain, with the rest obtained from reference TRBV18 and TRBJ2-5, is as follows: NAGVMQNPRHLVRRRGQEARLRCSPMKGHSHVYWYRQLPEEGLKFMVYLQKENIIDESGMPKERFSAEFPKEGPSILRIQQVVRGDSAAYFCASSPGTSGGETQYFGPGTRLLVL.

The CDR3 DNA follows: TGCGCCAGCAGCCAAGAGCTAGCCCTTAACACCGGGGAGCTGTTTTTT. This sequence encodes CASSQELALNTGELFF. The chain has TRBV4-1 and TRBJ2-2; D is possibly TRBD2 (5 bases). The germline gives CDR1 MGHRA, CDR2 YSYEKL. CDR3 size: 16 residues. V dropped 0 bases and J dropped 2 bases, with 10 bases sitting between them.

This chain links TRBV5-1 with TRBJ2-3; 7 nucleotides match TRBD1. Germline CDR1 SGHRS, CDR2 YFSETQ. V gave up 4 bases and J gave up 4 bases; unmatched junction bases: 9. The CDR3 is made up of 15 amino acids. CDR3 region: CASSPMGTDADTQYF. The CDR3 DNA is TGCGCCAGCAGCCCCATGGGGACAGACGCAGATACGCAGTATTTT.

This rearrangement joins TRBV6-6 to TRBJ2-3; TRBD1 matches 8 bases. Per germline, CDR1 MNHNY and CDR2 SVGAGI (reference sequence). Trimming removed 5 bases from V and 3 bases from J; junction bases left unmatched: 7. The CDR3 is 15 residues long. The CDR3 sequence: CASSRGQGTTDTQYF. The DNA of the CDR3 is TGTGCCAGCAGTCGAGGACAGGGAACGACAGATACGCAGTATTTT.

This clone was observed a single time. The chain links TRBV30 to TRBJ1-4; D not resolved. Germline CDR1 is GTSNPN and CDR2 is SVGIG (reference sequence). The CDR3 sequence is 14 residues long. V was clipped by 6 bases and J by 7 bases, with 18 bases between them. CDR3 in amino acids: CACLAGRVPEKLFF. The CDR3 nucleotides are TGTGCCTGTCTTGCTGGTAGGGTGCCTGAAAAACTGTTTTTT.

This clone was counted between two and nine times. The gene calls are TRBV7-2 and TRBJ2-1, with TRBD1 as a possible D gene (5 bases). The CDR3 sequence is 15 residues long. V lost 5 bases and J lost 8, with 19 bases in between. In germline, CDR1 is SGHTA, CDR2 FQGNSA. CDR3 coding DNA: TGTGCCAGCAGCCACAGGCGAAGGAAAGGGGATGAGCAGTTCTTC. This gives the protein CASSHRRRKGDEQFF.

The gene calls are TRBV7-9 and TRBJ2-6, with 7 bases matching TRBD2. Germline assignment: CDR1 SEHNR and CDR2 FQNEAQ (reference sequence). The CDR3 is 15 amino acids. The V segment lost 7 bases and the J segment 2 bases; nucleotides outside the gene matches: 5. The CDR3 spells CASTPSGAGANVLTF. The CDR3 nucleotides read TGTGCCAGCACCCCAAGCGGGGCTGGGGCCAACGTCCTGACTTTC.

CDR3 region: CAWSDSLTYTF. The CDR3 DNA follows: TGTGCCTGGAGTGACAGCCTGACCTACACCTTC. The chain recombines TRBV30 with TRBJ1-2; D ambiguous. The CDR3 totals 11 residues. V dropped 1 base and J dropped 10 bases, with 10 bases sitting between them. Germline V lookup: CDR1 GTSNPN, CDR2 SVGIG (reference sequence).

This clone appeared a single time. V gene TRBV9 combines with J gene TRBJ1-5; TRBD1 matches at 10 bases. This CDR3 spans 17 amino acids. Trimming cost V 4 bases and J 0 bases; bases outside gene matches: 7. Per the germline V gene, CDR1 is SGDLS and CDR2 is YYNGEE. CDR3 sequence reads: CASSLGTGDPSNQPQHF. The CDR3 DNA reads as TGTGCCAGCAGCTTAGGGACAGGGGACCCTAGCAATCAGCCCCAGCATTTT. Full variable domain (missing parts from reference TRBV9 and TRBJ1-5): DSGVTQTPKHLITATGQRVTLRCSPRSGDLSVYWYQQSLDQGLQFLIQYYNGEERAKGNILERFSAQQFPDLHSELNLSSLELGDSALYFCASSLGTGDPSNQPQHFGDGTRLSIL.

V gene TRBV7-6 combines with J gene TRBJ2-3, with 8 bases aligning to TRBD2. V was clipped by 2 bases and J by 3 bases; unmatched bases: 4. The CDR3 length is 15 residues. The germline gives CDR1 SGHVS, CDR2 FNYEAQ. The DNA of the CDR3 is TGTGCCAGCAGCTTAACAGCGGGGGAGACAGATACGCAGTATTTT. It translates to CASSLTAGETDTQYF.